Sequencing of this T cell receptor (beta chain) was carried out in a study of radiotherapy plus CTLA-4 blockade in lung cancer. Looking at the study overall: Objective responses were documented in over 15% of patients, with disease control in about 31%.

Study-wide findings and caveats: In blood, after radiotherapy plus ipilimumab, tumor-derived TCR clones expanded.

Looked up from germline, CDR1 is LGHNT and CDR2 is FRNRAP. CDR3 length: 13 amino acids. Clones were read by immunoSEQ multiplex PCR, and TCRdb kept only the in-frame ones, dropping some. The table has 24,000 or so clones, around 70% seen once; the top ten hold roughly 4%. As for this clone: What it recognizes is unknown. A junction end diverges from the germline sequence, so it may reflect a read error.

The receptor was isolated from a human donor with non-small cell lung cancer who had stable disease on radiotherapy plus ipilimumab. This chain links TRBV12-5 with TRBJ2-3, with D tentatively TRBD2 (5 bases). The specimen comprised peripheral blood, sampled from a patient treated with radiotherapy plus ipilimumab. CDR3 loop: CASAEAGTDTQYF. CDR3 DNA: TGTGCAAGTGCGGAAGCGGGCACAGATACGCAGTATTTT.